The rows below give T cell receptor beta chains drawn from one sample of a study of early T cells in non-severe SARS-CoV-2 infection. MiXCR was run by TCRdb on the 5' RACE reads, yielding one entry per CDR3 protein. The table lists roughly 88,000 distinct CDR3 sequences, 11% to 15% of them singletons. The specimen was whole blood. These receptors originate from an adult who was a healthcare worker with PCR-confirmed SARS-CoV-2 infection or an uninfected control (not recorded which). The CDR3 runs from the conserved cysteine through the conserved F or W. Each record gives: clone size, V gene, J gene, D gene, CDR3 protein, CDR3 DNA. The D gene is left open where the match is weak. Only some rows state a clone size, as once, few, many or a class for expanded clones.

>NA|TRBV6-1|TRBJ2-7|NA
CASSQLGHYEQYF
TGTGCCAGCAGTCAACTTGGACACTACGAGCAGTACTTC
>NA|TRBV7-2|TRBJ2-7|NA
CASSSAGQTNYEQYF
TGTGCCAGCAGTTCTGCGGGACAGACTAACTACGAGCAGTACTTC
>few|TRBV28|TRBJ2-7|NA
CASSLNYEQYF
TGTGCCAGCAGCCTTAACTACGAGCAGTACTTC
>NA|TRBV7-8|TRBJ1-1|TRBD1
CASSSNGTAEAFF
TGTGCCAGCAGCTCCAATGGGACAGCTGAAGCTTTCTTT
>many|TRBV27|TRBJ2-1|NA
CASSLFGEQFF
TGTGCCAGCAGTTTATTCGGGGAGCAGTTCTTC
>many|TRBV11-2|TRBJ2-1|NA
CASSSRGGDAYNEQFF
TGTGCCAGCAGCTCACGCGGCGGGGACGCCTACAATGAGCAGTTCTTC
>NA|TRBV20-1|TRBJ2-1|TRBD2
CSAIGTSGPLGEQFF
TGCAGTGCGATTGGGACTAGCGGGCCTTTGGGTGAGCAGTTCTTC
>few|TRBV12-3/TRBV12-4|TRBJ1-2|NA
CASSFRKAEGYTF
TGTGCCAGCAGTTTTCGGAAGGCTGAGGGCTACACCTTC
>NA|TRBV20-1|TRBJ2-3|NA
CSARGASAADTQYF
TGCAGTGCTAGAGGTGCTTCGGCTGCAGATACGCAGTATTTT
>many|TRBV5-4|TRBJ2-1|TRBD2
CASSLASGGVDEQFF
TGTGCCAGCAGCTTGGCCAGCGGGGGGGTCGATGAGCAGTTCTTC
>few|TRBV7-2|TRBJ1-5|NA
CASSLGDKGQPQHF
TGTGCCAGCAGCTTAGGGGACAAGGGGCAGCCCCAGCATTTT
>few|TRBV11-2|TRBJ2-7|NA
CASSPWGGLHVREQYF
TGTGCCAGCAGCCCCTGGGGGGGGCTACATGTCCGCGAGCAGTACTTC
>few|TRBV7-9|TRBJ1-1|NA
CASSLNSWAGTEAFF
TGTGCCAGCAGCTTAAACTCTTGGGCGGGCACTGAAGCTTTCTTT
>few|TRBV4-3|TRBJ1-1|NA
CASSHPSFGTEAFF
TGCGCCAGCAGCCACCCCAGTTTTGGCACTGAAGCTTTCTTT
>NA|TRBV10-3|TRBJ2-3|NA
CAISESTTDTQYF
TGTGCCATCAGTGAGAGCACCACAGATACGCAGTATTTT
>NA|TRBV2|TRBJ1-1|TRBD1
CASISRTGSSTEAFF
TGTGCCAGCATTAGCCGGACAGGTAGCAGCACTGAAGCTTTCTTT
>few|TRBV12-3/TRBV12-4|TRBJ1-3|NA
CASSFTGPGNTIYF
TGTGCCAGCAGTTTCACAGGGCCTGGAAACACCATATATTTT
>NA|TRBV6-2/TRBV6-3|TRBJ2-7|NA
CASSRRDEQYF
TGTGCCAGCAGCCGACGAGACGAGCAGTACTTC
>NA|TRBV10-3|TRBJ2-3|NA
CAIGQGQGFSSARHTQYF
TGTGCCATCGGGCAAGGGCAGGGATTCTCTAGCGCCCGCCATACGCAGTATTTT
>NA|TRBV4-3|TRBJ1-1|NA
CASSLFGATEAFF
TGCGCCAGCAGCCTCTTCGGGGCTACTGAAGCTTTCTTT
>few|TRBV30|TRBJ1-1|NA
CALQGRRTEAFF
TGTGCCTTACAGGGTAGGCGGACTGAAGCTTTCTTT
>many|TRBV20-1|TRBJ1-5|TRBD1
CSARTGGNQPQHF
TGCAGTGCTCGGACAGGGGGCAATCAGCCCCAGCATTTT
>NA|TRBV5-6|TRBJ1-6|TRBD1
CASSIRLTGGNSPLHF
TGTGCCAGCAGCATACGCCTGACAGGGGGGAATTCACCCCTCCACTTT
>few|TRBV11-2|TRBJ2-5|NA
CASSRSETQYF
TGTGCCAGCAGCCGCAGCGAGACCCAGTACTTC
>many|TRBV28|TRBJ2-3|TRBD1
CASRTGGITDTQYF
TGTGCCAGCAGGACAGGGGGTATCACAGATACGCAGTATTTT
>few|TRBV10-3|TRBJ1-2|NA
CAISGSGTSYGYTF
TGTGCCATCAGTGGATCCGGGACTTCTTATGGCTACACCTTC
>few|TRBV3-1|TRBJ1-2|NA
CASSQDLFGYTF
TGTGCCAGCAGCCAAGATCTGTTTGGCTACACCTTC
>few|TRBV29-1|TRBJ1-1|NA
CSVEEGPSNTEAFF
TGCAGCGTTGAAGAGGGACCCTCGAACACTGAAGCTTTCTTT
>NA|TRBV3-1|TRBJ2-7|NA
CASSQDLDDSYEQYF
TGTGCCAGCAGCCAAGATTTGGACGATTCCTACGAGCAGTACTTC
>NA|TRBV20-1|TRBJ2-4|TRBD1
CSARDVRTGENIQYF
TGCAGTGCTAGAGATGTTAGGACAGGAGAAAACATTCAGTACTTC
>few|TRBV7-9|TRBJ2-7|TRBD2
CASSPPRYGAGAYEQYF
TGTGCCAGCAGCCCACCGAGGTACGGAGCGGGGGCTTACGAGCAGTACTTC
>many|TRBV24-1|TRBJ1-5|TRBD1
CAAITQGDSNQPQHF
TGTGCCGCCATAACCCAGGGGGATAGCAATCAGCCCCAGCATTTT
>few|TRBV28|TRBJ2-5|TRBD2
CASSLGSGLGGEETQYF
TGTGCCAGCAGTTTAGGCTCGGGACTAGGAGGGGAAGAGACCCAGTACTTC
>many|TRBV6-6|TRBJ2-2|NA
CASRLRQDTGELFF
TGTGCCAGCAGGTTACGACAGGACACCGGGGAGCTGTTTTTT
>NA|TRBV28|TRBJ2-1|TRBD2
CASSGSGDLNEQFF
TGTGCCAGCAGTGGTAGCGGGGACCTGAATGAGCAGTTCTTC
>few|TRBV15|TRBJ2-1|NA
CATSGGSYNEQFF
TGTGCCACTAGCGGCGGTTCCTACAATGAGCAGTTCTTC
>NA|TRBV29-1|TRBJ2-7|NA
CSPRDGYYEQYF
TGCAGCCCAAGGGACGGCTACTACGAGCAGTACTTC
>few|TRBV28|TRBJ2-6|TRBD1
CASSRTGTGANVLTF
TGTGCCAGCAGTCGGACAGGGACTGGGGCCAACGTCCTGACTTTC
>NA|TRBV28|TRBJ1-1|NA
CASSLVGGPNTEAFF
TGTGCCAGCAGTTTAGTGGGGGGCCCTAACACTGAAGCTTTCTTT
>NA|TRBV12-3/TRBV12-4|TRBJ2-7|NA
CASSVQAYEQYF
TGTGCCAGCAGTGTGCAGGCCTACGAGCAGTACTTC
>many|TRBV29-1|TRBJ1-2|NA
CSVEDPGSYTF
TGCAGCGTTGAAGATCCCGGTAGCTACACCTTC
>many|TRBV12-3/TRBV12-4|TRBJ1-2|NA
CASSLRGDGYTF
TGTGCCAGCAGTCTCAGGGGAGATGGCTACACCTTC
>few|TRBV20-1|TRBJ1-1|NA
CSARVAEAFF
TGCAGTGCTAGAGTAGCTGAAGCTTTCTTT
>NA|TRBV10-2|TRBJ1-3|NA
CASKPNSSGNTIYF
TGCGCCAGCAAGCCTAATAGCTCTGGAAACACCATATATTTT
>few|TRBV29-1|TRBJ2-5|TRBD1
CSVVGTGRSLETQYF
TGCAGCGTTGTTGGGACAGGGAGGAGTTTGGAGACCCAGTACTTC
>NA|TRBV9|TRBJ2-5|TRBD2
CASSLTSAGGTQYF
TGTGCCAGCAGCTTGACTAGCGCCGGCGGGACCCAGTACTTC
>few|TRBV5-1|TRBJ2-1|NA
CASSLDLTRGGVNEQFF
TGCGCCAGCAGCTTGGACCTTACTAGGGGGGGAGTGAATGAGCAGTTCTTC
>few|TRBV11-3|TRBJ2-4|NA
CASSLDGPARGNIQYF
TGTGCCAGCAGCTTAGATGGGCCAGCGCGAGGAAACATTCAGTACTTC
>NA|TRBV19|TRBJ1-4|NA
CASRMNNEKLFF
TGTGCCAGTAGGATGAATAATGAAAAACTGTTTTTT
>NA|TRBV3-1|TRBJ2-7|NA
CASSQDGSLSYEQYF
TGTGCCAGCAGCCAGGACGGCTCCCTCTCCTACGAGCAGTACTTC
>few|TRBV7-6|TRBJ2-3|NA
CASSLMTGPLTDTQYF
TGTGCCAGCAGCTTAATGACAGGCCCCCTAACAGATACGCAGTATTTT
>few|TRBV28|TRBJ2-7|TRBD1
CASRTGTVNYEQYF
TGTGCCAGCAGGACCGGGACAGTTAATTACGAGCAGTACTTC
>few|TRBV7-9|TRBJ2-5|NA
CASSWGQQETQYF
TGTGCCAGCAGCTGGGGACAACAAGAGACCCAGTACTTC
>few|TRBV4-2|TRBJ1-1|TRBD1
CASSQKSWDRDITEAFF
TGTGCCAGCAGCCAAAAAAGTTGGGACAGAGACATCACTGAAGCTTTCTTT
>NA|TRBV18|TRBJ1-1|NA
CASSPTGSGVNTEAFF
TGTGCCAGCTCACCTACGGGGTCGGGGGTGAACACTGAAGCTTTCTTT
>NA|TRBV5-6|TRBJ1-6|NA
CASRPRTENSPLHF
TGTGCCAGCAGACCGCGGACAGAAAATTCACCCCTCCACTTT